The present entry profiles one T cell receptor (beta chain) with its context. The record originates from a study of OX40 agonist ivuxolimab in advanced cancers. At the level of the study: Patients were dosed intravenously with ivuxolimab at 0.01 to 10 mg/kg every 2 weeks. Patients treated during dose escalation were battling hepatocellular carcinoma, melanoma, renal cell or head and neck cancer.

Produced via immunoSEQ multiplex PCR; TCRdb's table is partial and in-frame only. The sample consists of some 50,000 clones, over 75% of them appearing once. The CDR3 runs 16 residues. The germline V gene has CDR1 MNHEY and CDR2 SMNVEV (reference sequence). V lost 2 bases to trimming and J lost 1 base; unmatched junction nucleotides: 3. The receptor comes from an adult with an advanced solid tumor such as melanoma, head and neck, liver or kidney cancer. This chain connects TRBV27 to TRBJ2-1, with TRBD2 matching 9 bases. The source was CD4+ or CD8+ T cells sorted from blood, collected in a trial of the OX40 agonist ivuxolimab. CDR3 region: CASSLSAGGSYNEQFF. The CDR3 DNA reads as TGTGCCAGCAGTTTAAGTGCGGGAGGGTCCTACAATGAGCAGTTCTTC.